A selection of T cell receptor beta chains follows, all from one sample in a study of cytomegalovirus exposure and HLA in healthy donors. Sequenced by immunoSEQ multiplex PCR; TCRdb stores in-frame clones only, minus some. The sample lists about 190,000 clones; approximately 87% were seen once. Sequencing was done on a sample of PBMCs. These receptor sequences come from a man in his thirties or forties in good health and CMV-seronegative. CDR3s include the opening cysteine and the closing phenylalanine or tryptophan. A D gene is named only where the DNA matches it firmly. A row's size may be missing; if present it is once, few, many or a size class.

V gene,clone size,CDR3 length,D gene,J gene,CDR3 DNA,CDR3 protein
TRBV13,-,15,-,TRBJ2-7,TGTGCCAGCAGCTTAGGGCGGGACGGTTCCTACGAGCAGTACTTC,CASSLGRDGSYEQYF
TRBV2,-,16,-,TRBJ1-1,TGTGCCAGCAGTGAAGAGGTAGAGACAGCCGACACTGAAGCTTTCTTT,CASSEEVETADTEAFF
TRBV5-1,-,20,TRBD1,TRBJ1-4,TGCGCCAGCAGCTTGGTTTTGGGACAGGGGGGACCCCCAACTAATGAAAAACTGTTTTTT,CASSLVLGQGGPPTNEKLFF
TRBV2,-,14,TRBD2,TRBJ2-7,TGTGCCAGCAGTGAGACGGGGGGGCCGTACGAGCAGTACTTC,CASSETGGPYEQYF
TRBV2,-,12,-,TRBJ1-2,TGTGCCAACCGAGCCCCAGGGTTTGGCTACACCTTC,CANRAPGFGYTF
TRBV2,few,15,TRBD1,TRBJ1-5,TGTGCCAGCAGTGAAACAGGGGTTAGCAATCAGCCCCAGCATTTT,CASSETGVSNQPQHF
TRBV5-1,once,16,TRBD1,TRBJ2-7,TGCGCCAGCAGCTTGGGACAGGGAACGGGCTCCTACGAGCAGTACTTC,CASSLGQGTGSYEQYF
TRBV11-2,once,15,-,TRBJ2-5,TGTGCCAGCAGCTTAGAGGGGGGGCGACAAGAGACCCAGTACTTC,CASSLEGGRQETQYF
TRBV9,-,17,TRBD2,TRBJ2-1,TGTGCCAGCAGCGTAGCGTTGTCTAGCGGGGGAACCAATGAGCAGTTCTTC,CASSVALSSGGTNEQFF
TRBV19,-,14,TRBD2,TRBJ2-5,TGTGCCAGTAGAGGGGACACGGGAGGGGAGACCCAGTACTTC,CASRGDTGGETQYF
TRBV15,-,14,TRBD2,TRBJ2-2,TGTGCCACCAGGACTAGCGGCGGCACCGGGGAGCTGTTTTTT,CATRTSGGTGELFF
TRBV5-1,-,15,-,TRBJ2-1,TGCGCCAGCAGATTAACGGGGTCCTCCTACAATGAGCAGTTCTTC,CASRLTGSSYNEQFF
TRBV2,-,14,-,TRBJ2-7,TGTGCCAGCAGTGGAGGGCGGGCGTCCTACGAGCAGTACTTC,CASSGGRASYEQYF
TRBV28,-,15,-,TRBJ2-7,TGTGCCAGCAGTTTGGCGACAGCCGCCTCCTACGAGCAGTACTTC,CASSLATAASYEQYF
TRBV6-1,once,12,-,TRBJ2-7,TGTGCCAGCTTCGACGGCGGGTACGAGCAGTACTTC,CASFDGGYEQYF
TRBV18,-,16,TRBD1,TRBJ2-2,TGTGCCAGCTCACCTCCGGGACAGGGAAACACCGGGGAGCTGTTTTTT,CASSPPGQGNTGELFF
TRBV11-2,-,17,-,TRBJ1-5,TGTGCCAGCAGCTTAGGGTGGGGTCAGGGCAGCAATCAGCCCCAGCATTTT,CASSLGWGQGSNQPQHF
TRBV7-9,once,13,TRBD1,TRBJ2-5,TGTGCCACTCGGACAGGGGGCCTTGAGACCCAGTACTTC,CATRTGGLETQYF
TRBV12-5,-,12,TRBD1,TRBJ1-3,TGTGCTAGTGGTTCCCCCGGGACAGAGATATATTTT,CASGSPGTEIYF
TRBV6-1,-,12,-,TRBJ2-7,TGTGCCAGCTCAGGGACAAAGAACGAGCAGTACTTC,CASSGTKNEQYF
TRBV14,-,16,-,TRBJ2-1,TGTGCCAGCAGCCAGGAGGCACGGCGGACCTACAATGAGCAGTTCTTC,CASSQEARRTYNEQFF
TRBV11-2,-,15,TRBD1,TRBJ1-6,TGTGCCAGCAGCCCCAGTCCCGGGACAGGCCAGCCCCTCCACTTT,CASSPSPGTGQPLHF
TRBV11-2,-,16,-,TRBJ2-7,TGTGCCAGCAGCTCCCGGGCAGGGGTGTCGTCCTACGAGCAGTACTTC,CASSSRAGVSSYEQYF
TRBV7-9,-,15,TRBD1,TRBJ2-7,TGTGCCAGCTCATCTTCGGGGACAGGGTACGACGAGCAGTACTTC,CASSSSGTGYDEQYF
TRBV11-2,-,16,TRBD1,TRBJ2-2,TGTGCCAGCAGCCAGCTCCGGGACAGGGGCGGCGGGGAGCTGTTTTTT,CASSQLRDRGGGELFF
TRBV27,-,16,TRBD1,TRBJ1-5,TGTGCCAGCAGTCCCACAGGGGTTGGGGGCAATCAGCCCCAGCATTTT,CASSPTGVGGNQPQHF
TRBV5-1,-,17,-,TRBJ2-5,TGCGCCAGCAGCTCGGGGTCAGGTTACCAATACCAAGAGACCCAGTACTTC,CASSSGSGYQYQETQYF
TRBV18,-,15,TRBD1,TRBJ1-5,TGTGCCAGCTCGGATAGACAGGGTGGCAATCAGCCCCAGCATTTT,CASSDRQGGNQPQHF
TRBV7-9,-,14,TRBD1,TRBJ1-2,TGTGCCAGCAGCTTAGTTGGACAGGGAGATGGCTACACCTTC,CASSLVGQGDGYTF
TRBV6-5,-,15,TRBD1,TRBJ2-7,TGTGCCGGCAGTTACTCGGGACAGGTTTCCTACGAGCAGTACTTC,CAGSYSGQVSYEQYF
TRBV5-8,-,15,-,TRBJ2-7,TGTGCCAGCAGCTTGGAACAGGGTATGCGTGGCGAGCAGTACTTC,CASSLEQGMRGEQYF
TRBV5-1,-,14,TRBD1,TRBJ2-7,TGCGCCAGCAGCCTACCGGGACAGGGGTACGAGCAGTACTTC,CASSLPGQGYEQYF
TRBV28,-,15,TRBD1,TRBJ2-3,TGTGCCAGCAGTTTTTCGGGACAGAGCACAGATACGCAGTATTTT,CASSFSGQSTDTQYF
TRBV5-1,-,15,-,TRBJ2-1,TGCGCCAGCAGCTTCAGTATGCGGGGTAACAATGAGCAGTTCTTC,CASSFSMRGNNEQFF
TRBV4-1,-,17,-,TRBJ1-6,TGCGCCAGCAGCCAAGATGCTGGGCGGGCCGGAAATTCACCCCTCCACTTT,CASSQDAGRAGNSPLHF
TRBV2,-,13,-,TRBJ2-3,TGTGCCAGCATTCTACCTTCCGGGGATACGCAGTATTTT,CASILPSGDTQYF
TRBV6-1,-,12,-,TRBJ1-1,TGTGCCAGCAGTGAACTGTACGTGGCAGCTTTCTTT,CASSELYVAAFF
TRBV23-1,-,17,-,TRBJ1-2,TGCGCCAGCCGTTCTCGTTTCCGGGACACTTTAAACTATGGCTACACCTTC,CASRSRFRDTLNYGYTF
TRBV6-5,-,14,TRBD1,TRBJ2-3,TGTGCCAGCAGCCGGGACAGTAGCACAGATACGCAGTATTTT,CASSRDSSTDTQYF
TRBV7-2,-,14,-,TRBJ1-1,TGTGCCAGCAGCTTCACGTGGAGGGACACTGAAGCTTTCTTT,CASSFTWRDTEAFF
TRBV28,-,14,-,TRBJ2-2,TGTGCCAGCAGTTACCAGGGAAACACCGGGGAGCTGTTTTTT,CASSYQGNTGELFF
TRBV29-1,-,11,-,TRBJ2-7,TGCAGTGGGGGCCAGGGTTACGAGCAGTACTTC,CSGGQGYEQYF
TRBV6-4,-,15,-,TRBJ2-6,TGTGCCAGCAGTGAGAGGGACTCTGGGGCCAACGTCCTGACTTTC,CASSERDSGANVLTF
TRBV27,-,14,-,TRBJ2-2,TGTGCCAGCAGTTTTAGGGGGATCGCCGGGGAGCTGTTTTTT,CASSFRGIAGELFF
TRBV7-2,once,13,-,TRBJ2-5,TGTGCCAGCAGCTTAATGGTAGAAGAGACCCAGTACTTC,CASSLMVEETQYF
TRBV5-1,-,15,-,TRBJ2-3,TGCGCCAGCAGCTTGGGTCTAGCAGGTACAGATACGCAGTATTTT,CASSLGLAGTDTQYF
TRBV10-3,-,17,TRBD2,TRBJ2-1,TGTGCCATCAGTGAAAGGGTGGGTAGCGGGCTATACAATGAGCAGTTCTTC,CAISERVGSGLYNEQFF
TRBV5-4,-,18,-,TRBJ1-3,TGTGCCAGCAGCTTGGAACCCACCTTGAATAGAGCTGGAAACACCATATATTTT,CASSLEPTLNRAGNTIYF
TRBV11-2,-,20,-,TRBJ2-1,TGTGCCAGCAGCTTAGATGTAGGTGTTAACAGAATCTTTCCCTACAATGAGCAGTTCTTC,CASSLDVGVNRIFPYNEQFF
TRBV7-9,-,18,TRBD2,TRBJ2-3,TGTGCCAGCAGGAAGGGACTAGCGGGAGCCATTAGCACAGATACGCAGTATTTT,CASRKGLAGAISTDTQYF
TRBV6-5,-,13,TRBD2,TRBJ2-5,TGTGCCAGCAGCGGACTAGGGCGAGAGACCCAGTACTTC,CASSGLGRETQYF
TRBV7-9,-,16,-,TRBJ1-5,TGTTCCAGCAGCCGTTCGGAGGTATCGTTGCATCAGCCCCAGCATTTT,CSSSRSEVSLHQPQHF
TRBV6-1,-,14,TRBD1,TRBJ1-2,TGTGCCAGTCATCTCCTCAGGGACAGCTATGGCTACACCTTC,CASHLLRDSYGYTF